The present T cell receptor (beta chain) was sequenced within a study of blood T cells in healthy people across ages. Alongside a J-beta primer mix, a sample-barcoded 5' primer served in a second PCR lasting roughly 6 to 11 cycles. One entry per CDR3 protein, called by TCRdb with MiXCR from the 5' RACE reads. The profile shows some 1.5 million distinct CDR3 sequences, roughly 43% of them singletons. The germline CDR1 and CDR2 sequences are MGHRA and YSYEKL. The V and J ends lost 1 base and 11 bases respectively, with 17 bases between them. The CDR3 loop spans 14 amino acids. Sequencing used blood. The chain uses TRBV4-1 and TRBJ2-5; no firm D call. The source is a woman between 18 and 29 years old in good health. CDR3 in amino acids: CASSQVSQVGEQYF. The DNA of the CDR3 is TGCGCCAGCAGCCAAGTATCGCAGGTGGGTGAGCAGTACTTC.